This T cell receptor (beta chain) originates from a study of monozygotic twins with inflammatory bowel disease. Study-level results: Patient repertoires may carry noise from differing immunosuppressive treatments. It was in IBD patients that TCRbeta diversity (inverse Simpson) was lower than in healthy co-twins.

The CDR3 length is 12 residues. The germline V gene has CDR1 SGHRS and CDR2 YFSETQ. TCR libraries each used 3,000 to 4,000 ng of total RNA. From the 5' RACE reads, TCRdb lists one entry per CDR3 protein and no DNA. This sample's table has about 420,000 distinct CDR3 sequences. As to this clonotype: The antigen remains undetermined.

V usage is TRBV5-1 and J usage is TRBJ2-7. Sequenced sample: blood. The TCR was taken from a human donor with ulcerative colitis or Crohn's disease, or a healthy co-twin of an affected twin (not recorded which). CDR3: CASSSDRYEQYF. Full variable domain (missing parts from reference TRBV5-1 and TRBJ2-7): KAGVTQTPRYLIKTRGQQVTLSCSPISGHRSVSWYQQTPGQGLQFLFEYFSETQRNKGNFPGRFSGRQFSNSRSEMNVSTLELGDSALYLCASSSDRYEQYFGPGTRLTVT.